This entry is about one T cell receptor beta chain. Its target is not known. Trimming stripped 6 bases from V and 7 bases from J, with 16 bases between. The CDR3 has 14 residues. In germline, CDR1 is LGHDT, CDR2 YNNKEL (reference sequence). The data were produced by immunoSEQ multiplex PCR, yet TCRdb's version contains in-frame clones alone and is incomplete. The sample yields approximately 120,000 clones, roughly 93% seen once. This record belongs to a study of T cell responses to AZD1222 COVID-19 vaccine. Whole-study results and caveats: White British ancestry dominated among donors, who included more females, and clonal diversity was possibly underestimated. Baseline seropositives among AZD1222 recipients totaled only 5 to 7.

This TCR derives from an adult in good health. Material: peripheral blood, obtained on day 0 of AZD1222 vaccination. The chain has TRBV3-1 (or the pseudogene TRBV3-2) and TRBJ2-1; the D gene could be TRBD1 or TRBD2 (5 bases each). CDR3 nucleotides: TGTGCCAGCAGACCGGGACCCCGAGGTAATGAGCAGTTCTTC. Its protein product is CASRPGPRGNEQFF.